This entry lists 14 T cell receptor beta chains sequenced from one sample in a study of neurological immune-mediated disorders. A single record per CDR3 protein comes from TCRdb applying MiXCR to the 5' RACE reads. This sample carries about 84,000 distinct CDR3 sequences, approximately 10% of them seen once, and the ten largest clones take about 1.7%. Sequenced: PBMCs. The receptor source for this set is a man aged 40-49 years in good health.

This clonotype was observed at least ten times. This chain links TRBV5-1 with TRBJ1-1; a possible D gene is TRBD1 (6 bases). The CDR3 consists of 12 residues. V was shortened by 3 bases and J by 8 bases, with 11 bases between the two germline ends. Germline V lookup: CDR1 SGHRS, CDR2 YFSETQ. This CDR3 reads CASSWGGQEAFF. The CDR3 bases are TGCGCCAGCAGCTGGGGAGGACAGGAAGCTTTCTTT.

There are many counts of this clonotype. The chain's CDR3 is CSVLREDTGELFF. In nucleotides, the CDR3 is TGCAGCGTCTTGCGGGAGGACACCGGGGAGCTGTTTTTT. This sequence joins TRBV29-1 and TRBJ2-2; 8 nucleotides line up with TRBD2. This CDR3 is built from 13 residues. J lost 3 bases, V lost 6 bases, and 3 bases had no gene match. Germline values: CDR1 SQVTM, CDR2 ANQGSEA.

This clonotype has ten or more counts. This chain joins TRBV11-2 and TRBJ1-2; D possibly corresponds to TRBD1 (6 bases). V was pared by 1 base and J by 4 bases, with 13 bases between. Germline loops: CDR1 SGHAT, CDR2 FQNNGV. The CDR3 totals 15 residues. The CDR3 region has the DNA TGTGCCAGCAGCTTAGGGGCAGGGGCTTTCTATGGCTACACCTTC. It encodes CASSLGAGAFYGYTF.

This clonotype has ten or more counts. The chain has TRBV12-3 or TRBV12-4 and TRBJ2-7, with 10 bases aligning to TRBD2. The CDR3 runs to 15 residues. The V gene end was trimmed by 5 bases and the J gene end by 7 bases; junction bases not matched to a gene: 11. The CDR3 DNA is TGTGCCAGCAGTCCCCCTAGCGGGAGTGCGGGAGAGCAGTACTTC. Protein sequence: CASSPPSGSAGEQYF.

In this sample, this clonotype turned up many times. The V gene is TRBV7-3, the J gene TRBJ1-2, with D possibly matching TRBD1 (6 bases). V was trimmed by 2 bases and J by 3 bases, leaving 7 bases between them. This CDR3 contains 13 residues. Looked up from germline, CDR1 is SGHTA and CDR2 is FQGTGA. CDR3: CASSLQGHYGYTF. CDR3 nucleotide sequence: TGTGCCAGCAGCTTACAGGGGCACTATGGCTACACCTTC.

The J gene is TRBJ1-1, the V gene TRBV29-1; 8 bases agree with TRBD1. With V trimmed by 6 bases and J by 4 bases, 10 bases remained unmatched. This CDR3 is built from 14 residues. Germline CDR1 and CDR2: SQVTM and ANQGSEA. For the CDR3, the DNA is TGCAGCGTGGACTGGACAGGGTTGGGCACTGAAGCTTTCTTT. It is translated as CSVDWTGLGTEAFF.

At least ten counts were recorded for this clonotype. The chain joins TRBV10-3 to TRBJ2-3; the match to TRBD2 covers 8 bases. Trimming took 3 bases from V and 4 from J; bases not matched to a gene: 6. From germline, CDR1 is ENHRY and CDR2 SYGVKD. CDR3 length equals 15 residues. As DNA, the CDR3 is TGTGCCATCAGTGATCGCCTAGCGGGTGCAGATACGCAGTATTTT. Protein: CAISDRLAGADTQYF.

Note on this clonotype: This clone may be a read error of a much larger clone one base away. The chain links TRBV5-1 to TRBJ2-2; either TRBD1 or TRBD2 may supply D (5 bases each). The CDR3 loop spans 13 amino acids. In germline, CDR1 is SGHRS, CDR2 YFSETQ. The CDR3 here is CASSFEVTGDLFF. The CDR3 region has the DNA TGCGCCAGCAGCTTTGAGGTCACCGGGGACCTGTTTTTT.

This clonotype was recorded at least ten times. The chain combines TRBV29-1 with TRBJ1-1; D not certain. This CDR3 is built from 13 residues. Per germline, CDR1 SQVTM and CDR2 ANQGSEA. V was pared by 0 bases and J by 1 base, with 6 bases between. The CDR3 DNA reads TGCAGCGTTGAAGACGGAAAGAACACTGAAGCTTTCTTT. Protein sequence: CSVEDGKNTEAFF. Complete variable domain (other parts from reference TRBV29-1 and TRBJ1-1): SAVISQKPSRDICQRGTSLTIQCQVDSQVTMMFWYRQQPGQSLTLIATANQGSEATYESGFVIDKFPISRPNLTFSTLTVSNMSPEDSSIYLCSVEDGKNTEAFFGQGTRLTVV.

This clonotype showed up many times. V usage is TRBV5-1 and J usage is TRBJ1-1, with D uncertain. The germline V and J ends were trimmed by 3 bases and 4 bases, with 10 bases remaining between them. Germline CDR1 and CDR2: SGHRS and YFSETQ. The CDR3 length is 13 residues. CDR3 residues: CASSSRGSTEAFF. In DNA, the CDR3 is TGCGCCAGCAGCTCCCGTGGGAGCACTGAAGCTTTCTTT.

This clonotype was seen a single time. The junction does not match germline at one end; this may be a read error. This chain links TRBV20-1 with TRBJ1-5; 7 bases are shared with TRBD1. The CDR3 extends over 16 amino acids. CDR1 is DFQATT and CDR2 is SNEGSKA in the germline V gene (reference sequence). The CDR3: CSATTPGQSSNQTQHF. The CDR3 bases are TGCAGTGCTACTACACCGGGACAGTCTAGCAATCAGACCCAGCATTTT.

This clonotype was counted at least ten times. The V gene is TRBV5-1, the J gene TRBJ1-1; D unclear. Looked up from germline, CDR1 is SGHRS and CDR2 is YFSETQ. The CDR3 is 14 amino acids. V was cut by 3 bases and J by 1 base, with 10 bases left in between. The CDR3 DNA is TGCGCCAGCAGCTCTGTGGATCCGAACACTGAAGCTTTCTTT. Translated, it gives CASSSVDPNTEAFF.

This clonotype was seen many times. The J gene is TRBJ1-4, the V gene TRBV5-1, with D possibly being TRBD1 (6 bases). The germline CDR1 and CDR2 sequences are SGHRS and YFSETQ. Trimming removed 2 bases from V and 6 bases from J, with 11 bases in between. There are 14 residues in the CDR3. The CDR3 DNA is TGCGCCAGCAGCTTCAGGGGTGGGGATGAAAAACTGTTTTTT. Its translation is CASSFRGGDEKLFF.

At least ten counts were recorded for this clonotype. J is TRBJ1-4 and V is TRBV6-5, with unresolved D. Trimming stripped 5 bases from V and 2 bases from J, with 9 bases between. This CDR3 is built from 14 residues. Germline CDR1 MNHEY, CDR2 SVGAGI. The CDR3 nucleotides are TGTGCCAGCAGTCCTAGGATGACTAATGAAAAACTGTTTTTT. This sequence encodes CASSPRMTNEKLFF.